Listed here is a single TCR beta chain. Its antigen has not been determined. No much larger clonotype is one base removed from it; base qualities were not supplied. The sample originates from a study of T-cell memory formation after mild COVID-19 (dated by TCRdb to about 2021). About the investigation overall: Most TCR sequence clusters were specific to one of the two donors. T-cell clones expanding and contracting after mild COVID-19 in a couple of donors were tracked by longitudinal TCRalpha and TCRbeta repertoire sequencing. The cohort was made up of two young adult volunteers, one female and one male, who were previously healthy. The investigation overall reported the following: Clones contracting from day 15 to 85 had balanced CD4/CD8 phenotypes, while a second wave expanding from day 15 to 37 was biased towards CD4+. The second-wave clones that peaked on day 37 were not confirmed to be SARS-CoV-2 specific. The detection of some responding clones in pre-infection memory suggests that pre-existing cross-reactive memory T cells joined the SARS-CoV-2 response. Only a couple of mild cases were covered in the study, and larger cohorts including severe cases with pre-infection samples were considered necessary. Contracting CD4+ clones were located mainly in the CM and EM memory subsets, whereas CD8+ clones were found to be enriched in EMRA.

CDR1 and CDR2, per the germline V gene, are ENHRY and SYGVKD. From cysteine to phenylalanine, the CDR3 is 11 amino acids long. Here the CDR3 DNA is all that survives: 33 bases in frame from base 1. Between the V and J ends, shortened by 6 bases and 2 bases respectively, the junction contains 5 bases. For sequencing, an Illumina NovaSeq 6000 was employed. TCRalpha and TCRbeta cDNA libraries were constructed by 5'RACE with constant-segment primers, with sample barcodes and unique molecular identifiers being introduced. Trizol reagent was used to extract RNA from every sample. The libraries were amplified in two PCR steps, and the second step added a second sample barcode and Illumina TruSeq adapters. Sequencing of libraries was performed on an Illumina NovaSeq with 2 x 150 bp paired-end reads. Processing in the source paper ran as follows. The reads were demultiplexed and collapsed into UMI-guided consensus sequences using migec v1.2.7. Using mixcr v2.1.11, UMI consensuses were aligned to TRA and TRB V and J templates and then assembled into clonotypes. Expanded or contracted clonotypes were those called significant by both edgeR and NoisET, with noise models trained on biological replicates. For edgeR calls, the thresholds were a false discovery rate-adjusted p below 0.01 and a log2 fold-change of 1. As an exploratory analysis of dynamics, max-normalized trajectories of the 1000 most abundant clonotypes were examined with PCA combined with hierarchical clustering. Each responding clone was given a CD4 or CD8 phenotype based on the CD4+ and CD8+ repertoires, which had been sequenced separately. TCRdb reran the public reads through fastp at Q25 and MiXCR, keeping productive beta chains. Rows are combined by CDR3 protein, so each entry shows the most common genes and DNA. The V and J calls shown here were made by TCRdb, not taken from the authors' results. The sample table holds hundreds of thousands of distinct CDR3 sequences, of which roughly 18% were seen once. 12% of the sample comes from the top ten.

Ficoll-Paque density gradient centrifugation was used to isolate PBMCs. Recombination connected TRBV10-3 to TRBJ2-7; no D segment can be confidently identified. Sequenced input: PBMCs or a T cell subset sorted from them (not recorded which). This receptor was obtained from an adult woman who had mild COVID-19 (a few samples of this study predate the infection). The sample titles of this study are shuffled in the database, so cell type and time point are left out; the donor was told from shared clones. This receptor carries the CDR3 CAIRQAYEQYF. The sequenced DNA is TGTGCCATCAGGCAGGCCTACGAGCAGTACTTC.